The 7 T cell receptor beta chains reported below all come from one sample, sequenced in a study of early T cells in non-severe SARS-CoV-2 infection. TCRdb reprocessed the 5' RACE reads via MiXCR and lists one record per CDR3 protein. This repertoire shows about 92,000 distinct CDR3 sequences, 16% found once; its top ten account for around 1.3%. The sample consisted of whole blood. The receptors were gathered from an adult who was a healthcare worker with PCR-confirmed SARS-CoV-2 infection or an uninfected control (not recorded which).

This clonotype appeared many times. The rearrangement uses TRBV7-9 and TRBJ2-7, with 12 bases aligning to TRBD2. The germline V gene encodes CDR1 SEHNR and CDR2 FQNEAQ (reference sequence). The junction had 8 bases not matched to a gene; V was cut back by 5 bases and J by 3 bases. The CDR3 is made up of 16 amino acids. The CDR3 sequence is CASSPTSGSSYYEQYF. DNA of the CDR3: TGTGCCAGCAGCCCGACTAGCGGGAGCTCCTACTACGAGCAGTACTTC.

This rearrangement joins TRBV7-9 to TRBJ1-1; unclear D gene. This CDR3 comprises 13 residues. Trimming cost V 3 bases and J 3 bases, with 8 bases left between them. Germline CDR1 SEHNR, CDR2 FQNEAQ (reference sequence). The CDR3 loop is CASSFQVHTEAFF. CDR3 bases: TGTGCCAGCAGCTTCCAGGTTCACACTGAAGCTTTCTTT. The full variable domain, its missing parts supplied by reference TRBV7-9 and TRBJ1-1, is DTGVSQNPRHKITKRGQNVTFRCDPISEHNRLYWYRQTLGQGPEFLTYFQNEAQLEKSRLLSDRFSAERPKGSFSTLEIQRTEQGDSAMYLCASSFQVHTEAFFGQGTRLTVV.

This clonotype has ten or more counts. The J gene is TRBJ1-1, the V gene TRBV11-2; D is ambiguous. There are 15 residues in the CDR3. Deletions cut 2 bases from V and 5 bases from J, with 15 bases between. Germline loops: CDR1 SGHAT, CDR2 FQNNGV. The CDR3 loop reads CASSLFTPGGTEAFF. CDR3 DNA: TGTGCCAGCAGCTTATTTACCCCAGGTGGAACTGAAGCTTTCTTT.

This chain connects TRBV11-2 to TRBJ1-1; tentative D call: TRBD1 (5 bases). The CDR3 loop spans 16 amino acids. Trimming took 5 bases from V and 2 from J, leaving 18 bases between them. The germline V gene has CDR1 SGHAT and CDR2 FQNNGV. In DNA form, the CDR3 reads TGTGCCAGCAGCCCTGGCTCGGGGGGTTTCAACACTGAAGCTTTCTTT. It specifies CASSPGSGGFNTEAFF. The entire variable domain, with the rest obtained from reference TRBV11-2 and TRBJ1-1, is as follows: EAGVAQSPRYKIIEKRQSVAFWCNPISGHATLYWYQQILGQGPKLLIQFQNNGVVDDSQLPKDRFSAERLKGVDSTLKIQPAKLEDSAVYLCASSPGSGGFNTEAFFGQGTRLTVV.

The chain uses TRBV6-5 and TRBJ1-1; D is unclear. The CDR3 runs 13 residues. V lost 6 bases and J 2 bases, leaving 10 bases between the germline ends. CDR1 MNHEY and CDR2 SVGAGI come from the germline V gene. The CDR3 DNA reads TGTGCCAGCAGCGTCAGAGGTAACACTGAAGCTTTCTTT. This gives the protein CASSVRGNTEAFF.

V gene TRBV14 combines with J gene TRBJ2-3; D is perhaps TRBD2 (6 bases). V lost 3 bases and J 5 bases, leaving 12 bases between the germline ends. CDR1 and CDR2 (germline): SGHDN, FVKESK. This CDR3 has 14 amino acids. The CDR3, as DNA: TGTGCCAGCAGCCATTGGGACTTTATAGATACGCAGTATTTT. Amino acids: CASSHWDFIDTQYF.

There are a few counts of this clonotype. This chain joins TRBV28 and TRBJ2-1; the match to TRBD2 covers 10 bases. Germline trimming cut 1 base from V and 7 bases from J; bases unmatched to any gene: 10. This CDR3 is built from 17 residues. Germline CDR1 MDHEN, CDR2 SYDVKM. The DNA for the CDR3 is TGTGCCAGCAGTTTATTCAATTCAGCGGGAGGGCCAAATGAGCAGTTCTTC. Translation gives CASSLFNSAGGPNEQFF.